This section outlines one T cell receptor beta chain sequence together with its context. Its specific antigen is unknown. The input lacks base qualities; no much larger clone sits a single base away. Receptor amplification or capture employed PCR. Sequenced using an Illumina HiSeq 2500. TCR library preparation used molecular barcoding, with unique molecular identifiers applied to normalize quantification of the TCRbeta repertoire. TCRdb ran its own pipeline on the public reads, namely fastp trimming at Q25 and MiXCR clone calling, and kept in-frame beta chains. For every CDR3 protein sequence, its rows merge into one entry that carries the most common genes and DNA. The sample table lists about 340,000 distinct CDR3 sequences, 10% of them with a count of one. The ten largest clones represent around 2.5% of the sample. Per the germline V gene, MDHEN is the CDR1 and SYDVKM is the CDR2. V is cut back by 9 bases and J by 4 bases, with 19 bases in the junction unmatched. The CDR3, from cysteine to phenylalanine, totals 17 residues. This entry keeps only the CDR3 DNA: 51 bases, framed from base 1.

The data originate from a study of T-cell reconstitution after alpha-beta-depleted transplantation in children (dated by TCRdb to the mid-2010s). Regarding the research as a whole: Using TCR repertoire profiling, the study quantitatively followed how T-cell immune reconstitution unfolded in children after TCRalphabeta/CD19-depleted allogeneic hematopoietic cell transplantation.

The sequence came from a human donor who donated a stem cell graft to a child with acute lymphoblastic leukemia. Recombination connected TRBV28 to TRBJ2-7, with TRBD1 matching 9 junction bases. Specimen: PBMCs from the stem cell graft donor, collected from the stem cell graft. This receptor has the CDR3 CARTLPSLGTGSYEQYF. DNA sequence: TGTGCCAGAACTCTCCCATCCCTCGGGACAGGGTCATACGAGCAGTACTTC.